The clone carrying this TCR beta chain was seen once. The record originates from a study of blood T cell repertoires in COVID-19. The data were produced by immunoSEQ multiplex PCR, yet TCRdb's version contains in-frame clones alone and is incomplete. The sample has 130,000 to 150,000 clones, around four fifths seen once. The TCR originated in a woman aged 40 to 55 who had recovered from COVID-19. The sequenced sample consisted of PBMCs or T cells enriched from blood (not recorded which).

CDR3: CASSLVRDSNSPLHF. In nucleotides, the CDR3 is TGTGCCAGCAGCTTGGTCCGGGACAGTAATTCACCCCTCCACTTT. V and J are TRBV5-4 and TRBJ1-6, with TRBD1 matching 7 bases. CDR3 length: 15 amino acids. J was trimmed by 6 bases and V by 0 bases; bases with no gene match: 3. Germline V gene data show CDR1 as SGHNT and CDR2 as YYREEE (reference sequence). The full variable domain, rest sourced from reference TRBV5-4 and TRBJ1-6, is ETGVTQSPTHLIKTRGQQVTLRCSSQSGHNTVSWYQQALGQGPQFIFQYYREEENGRGNFPPRFSGLQFPNYSSELNVNALELDDSALYLCASSLVRDSNSPLHFGNGTRLTVT.